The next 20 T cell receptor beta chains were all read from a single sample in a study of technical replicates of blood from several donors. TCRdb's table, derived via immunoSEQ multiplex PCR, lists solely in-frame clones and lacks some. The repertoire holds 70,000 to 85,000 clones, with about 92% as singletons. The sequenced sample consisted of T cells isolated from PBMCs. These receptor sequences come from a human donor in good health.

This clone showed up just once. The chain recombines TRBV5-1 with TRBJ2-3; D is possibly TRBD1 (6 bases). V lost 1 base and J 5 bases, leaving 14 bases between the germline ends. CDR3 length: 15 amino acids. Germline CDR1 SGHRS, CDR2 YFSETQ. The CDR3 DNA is TGCGCCAGCAGCTTGCACGGACAGAGTGGAGATACGCAGTATTTT. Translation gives CASSLHGQSGDTQYF. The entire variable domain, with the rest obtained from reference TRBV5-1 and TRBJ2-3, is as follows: KAGVTQTPRYLIKTRGQQVTLSCSPISGHRSVSWYQQTPGQGLQFLFEYFSETQRNKGNFPGRFSGRQFSNSRSEMNVSTLELGDSALYLCASSLHGQSGDTQYFGPGTRLTVL.

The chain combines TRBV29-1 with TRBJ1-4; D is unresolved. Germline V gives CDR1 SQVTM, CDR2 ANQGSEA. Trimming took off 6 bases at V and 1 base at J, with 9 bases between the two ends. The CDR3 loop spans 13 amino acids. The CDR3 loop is CSVRWQTNEKLFF. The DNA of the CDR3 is TGCAGCGTCCGATGGCAAACTAATGAAAAACTGTTTTTT.

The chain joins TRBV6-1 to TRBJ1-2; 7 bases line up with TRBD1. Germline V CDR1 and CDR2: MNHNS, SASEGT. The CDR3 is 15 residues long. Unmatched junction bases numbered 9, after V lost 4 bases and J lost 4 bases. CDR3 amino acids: CASSASTGRGYGYTF. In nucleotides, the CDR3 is TGTGCCAGCAGTGCCTCGACAGGGAGAGGCTATGGCTACACCTTC.

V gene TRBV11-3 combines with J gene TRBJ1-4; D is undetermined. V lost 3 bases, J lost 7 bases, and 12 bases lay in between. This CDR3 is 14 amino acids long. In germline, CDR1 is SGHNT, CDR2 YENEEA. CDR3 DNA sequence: TGTGCCAGCAGCTTTGTAGGAGACCGTGAAAAACTGTTTTTT. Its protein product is CASSFVGDREKLFF.

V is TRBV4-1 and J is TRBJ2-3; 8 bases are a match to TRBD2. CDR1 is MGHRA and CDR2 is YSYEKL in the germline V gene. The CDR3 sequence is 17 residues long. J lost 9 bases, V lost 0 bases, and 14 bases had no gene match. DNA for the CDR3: TGCGCCAGCAGCCAAGAGGGGGTCCCGGGAGGGCCGGAGACGCAGTATTTT. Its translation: CASSQEGVPGGPETQYF.

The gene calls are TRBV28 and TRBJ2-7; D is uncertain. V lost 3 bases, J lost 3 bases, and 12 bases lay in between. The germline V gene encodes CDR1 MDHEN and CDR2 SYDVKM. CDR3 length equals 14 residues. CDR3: CASSFVEDFYEQYF. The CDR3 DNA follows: TGTGCCAGCAGTTTCGTGGAAGACTTCTACGAGCAGTACTTC.

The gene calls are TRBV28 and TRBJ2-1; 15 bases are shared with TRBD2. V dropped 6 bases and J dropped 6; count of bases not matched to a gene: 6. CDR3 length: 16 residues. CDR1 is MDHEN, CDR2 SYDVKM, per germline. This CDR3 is CASRTMGLAGGNEQFF. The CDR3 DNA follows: TGTGCCAGCAGAACAATGGGACTAGCGGGAGGCAATGAGCAGTTCTTC.

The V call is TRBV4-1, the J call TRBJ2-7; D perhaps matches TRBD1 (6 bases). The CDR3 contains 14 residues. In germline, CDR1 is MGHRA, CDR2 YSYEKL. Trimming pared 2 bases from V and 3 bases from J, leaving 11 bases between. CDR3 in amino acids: CASSQLQGGYEQYF. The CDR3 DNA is TGCGCCAGCAGCCAACTACAGGGCGGCTACGAGCAGTACTTC.

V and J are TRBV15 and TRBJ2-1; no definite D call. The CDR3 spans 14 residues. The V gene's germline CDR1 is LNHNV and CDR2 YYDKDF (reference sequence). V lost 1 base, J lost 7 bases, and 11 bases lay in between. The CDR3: CATSRATVRNEQFF. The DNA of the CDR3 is TGTGCCACCAGCAGAGCAACAGTGCGAAATGAGCAGTTCTTC.

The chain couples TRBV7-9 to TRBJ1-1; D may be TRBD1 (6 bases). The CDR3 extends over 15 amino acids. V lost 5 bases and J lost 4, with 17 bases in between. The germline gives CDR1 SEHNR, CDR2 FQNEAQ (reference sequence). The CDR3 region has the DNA TGTGCCAGCAGCCCTCCAAGGGGGGGCGGCACTGAAGCTTTCTTT. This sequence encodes CASSPPRGGGTEAFF.

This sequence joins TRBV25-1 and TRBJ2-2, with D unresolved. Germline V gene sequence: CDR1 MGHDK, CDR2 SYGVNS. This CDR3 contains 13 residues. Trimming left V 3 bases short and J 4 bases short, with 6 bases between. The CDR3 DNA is TGTGCCAGCAGTGACCGTAGCACCGGGGAGCTGTTTTTT. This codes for CASSDRSTGELFF.

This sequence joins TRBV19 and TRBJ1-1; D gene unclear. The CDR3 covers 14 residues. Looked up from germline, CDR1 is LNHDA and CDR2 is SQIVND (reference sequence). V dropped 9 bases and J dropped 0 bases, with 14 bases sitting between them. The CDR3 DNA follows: TGTGCCAGCAACCGACTACACATGAACACTGAAGCTTTCTTT. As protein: CASNRLHMNTEAFF.

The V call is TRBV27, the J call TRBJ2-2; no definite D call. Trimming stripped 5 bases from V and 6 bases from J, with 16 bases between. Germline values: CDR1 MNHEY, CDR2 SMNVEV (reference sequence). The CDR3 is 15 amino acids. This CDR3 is CASSNPVSRAGELFF. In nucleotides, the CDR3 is TGTGCCAGCAGTAACCCAGTAAGCCGGGCCGGGGAGCTGTTTTTT.

The CDR3 here is CASSDRPRGTDTQYF. The CDR3 nucleotides are TGTGCCAGCAGCGACCGACCGAGAGGAACAGATACGCAGTATTTT. V and J are TRBV11-2 and TRBJ2-3, with no clear D. V gave up 5 bases and J gave up 3 bases, with 15 bases separating them. This CDR3 region has 15 residues. Germline CDR1 reads SGHAT; CDR2 reads FQNNGV. The variable domain in full, completed from reference TRBV11-2 and TRBJ2-3, reads EAGVAQSPRYKIIEKRQSVAFWCNPISGHATLYWYQQILGQGPKLLIQFQNNGVVDDSQLPKDRFSAERLKGVDSTLKIQPAKLEDSAVYLCASSDRPRGTDTQYFGPGTRLTVL.

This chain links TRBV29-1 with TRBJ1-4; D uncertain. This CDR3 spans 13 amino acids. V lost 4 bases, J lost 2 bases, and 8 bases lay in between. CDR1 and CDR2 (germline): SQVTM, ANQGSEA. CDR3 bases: TGCAGCGTTGGTTCGGGGACTAATGAAAAACTGTTTTTT. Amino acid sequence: CSVGSGTNEKLFF.

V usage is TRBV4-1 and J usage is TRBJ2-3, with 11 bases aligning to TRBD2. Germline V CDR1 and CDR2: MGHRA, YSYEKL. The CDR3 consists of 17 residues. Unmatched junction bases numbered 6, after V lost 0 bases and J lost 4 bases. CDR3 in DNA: TGCGCCAGCAGCCAAGATATGACTAGCGGGGTCGCAGATACGCAGTATTTT. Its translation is CASSQDMTSGVADTQYF.

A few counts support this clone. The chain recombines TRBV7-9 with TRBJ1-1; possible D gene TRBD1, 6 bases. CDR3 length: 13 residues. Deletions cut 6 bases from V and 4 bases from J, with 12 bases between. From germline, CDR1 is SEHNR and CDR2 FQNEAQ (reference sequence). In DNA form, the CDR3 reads TGTGCCAGCAGGCCACAGGGCGGCACTGAAGCTTTCTTT. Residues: CASRPQGGTEAFF.

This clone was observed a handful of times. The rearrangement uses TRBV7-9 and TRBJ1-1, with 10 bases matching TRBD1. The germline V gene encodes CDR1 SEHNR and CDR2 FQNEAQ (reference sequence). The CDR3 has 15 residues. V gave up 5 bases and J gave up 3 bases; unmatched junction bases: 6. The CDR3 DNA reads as TGTGCCAGCAGCCCGAGGGACAGGGGTCACACTGAAGCTTTCTTT. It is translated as CASSPRDRGHTEAFF. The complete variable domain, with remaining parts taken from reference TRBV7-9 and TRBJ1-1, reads DTGVSQNPRHKITKRGQNVTFRCDPISEHNRLYWYRQTLGQGPEFLTYFQNEAQLEKSRLLSDRFSAERPKGSFSTLEIQRTEQGDSAMYLCASSPRDRGHTEAFFGQGTRLTVV.

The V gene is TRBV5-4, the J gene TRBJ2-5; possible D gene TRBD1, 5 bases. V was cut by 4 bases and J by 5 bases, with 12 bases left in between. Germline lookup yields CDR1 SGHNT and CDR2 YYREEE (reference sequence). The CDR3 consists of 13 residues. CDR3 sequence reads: CASSEQDMETQYF. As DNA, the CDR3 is TGTGCCAGCAGCGAACAGGACATGGAGACCCAGTACTTC.

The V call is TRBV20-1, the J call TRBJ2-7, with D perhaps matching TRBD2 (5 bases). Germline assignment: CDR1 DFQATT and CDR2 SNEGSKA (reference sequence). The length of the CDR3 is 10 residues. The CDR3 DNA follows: TGCAGGAGGACGGGCGGGGAGCAGTACTTC. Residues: CRRTGGEQYF.